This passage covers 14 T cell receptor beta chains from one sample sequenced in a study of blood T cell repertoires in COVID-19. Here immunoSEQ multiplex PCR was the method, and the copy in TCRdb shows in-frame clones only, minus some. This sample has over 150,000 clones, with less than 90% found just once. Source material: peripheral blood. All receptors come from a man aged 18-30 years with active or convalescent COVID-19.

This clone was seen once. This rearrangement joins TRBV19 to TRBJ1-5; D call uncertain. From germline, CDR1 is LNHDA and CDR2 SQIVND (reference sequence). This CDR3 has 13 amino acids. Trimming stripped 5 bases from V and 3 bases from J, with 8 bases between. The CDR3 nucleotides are TGTGCCAGTAGTTGGCTAGACAATCAGCCCCAGCATTTT. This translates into CASSWLDNQPQHF.

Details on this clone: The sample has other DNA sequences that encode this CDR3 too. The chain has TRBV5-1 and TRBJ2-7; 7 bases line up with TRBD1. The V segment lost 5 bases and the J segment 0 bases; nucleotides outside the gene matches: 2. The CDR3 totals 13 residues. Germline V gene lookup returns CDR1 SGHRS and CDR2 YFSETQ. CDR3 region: CASRQGSSYEQYF. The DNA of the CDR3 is TGCGCCAGCAGACAGGGGTCCTCCTACGAGCAGTACTTC.

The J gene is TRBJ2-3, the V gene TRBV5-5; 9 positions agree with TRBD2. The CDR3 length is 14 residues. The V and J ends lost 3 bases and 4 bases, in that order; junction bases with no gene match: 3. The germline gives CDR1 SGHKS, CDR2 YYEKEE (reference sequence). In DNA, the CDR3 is TGTGCCAGCAGCTCAGCGGGGGGTCCAGATACGCAGTATTTT. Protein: CASSSAGGPDTQYF.

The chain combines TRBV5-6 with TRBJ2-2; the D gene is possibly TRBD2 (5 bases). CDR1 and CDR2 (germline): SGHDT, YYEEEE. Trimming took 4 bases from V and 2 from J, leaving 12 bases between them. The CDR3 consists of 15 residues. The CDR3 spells CASSLPGINTGELFF. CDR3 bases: TGTGCCAGCAGCCTGCCGGGGATCAACACCGGGGAGCTGTTTTTT.

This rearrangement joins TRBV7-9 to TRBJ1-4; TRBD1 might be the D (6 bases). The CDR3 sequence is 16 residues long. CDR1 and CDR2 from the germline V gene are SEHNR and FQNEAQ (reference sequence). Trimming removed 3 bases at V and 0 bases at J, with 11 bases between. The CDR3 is CASSFGGASTNEKLFF. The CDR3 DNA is TGTGCCAGCAGCTTTGGGGGGGCATCAACTAATGAAAAACTGTTTTTT.

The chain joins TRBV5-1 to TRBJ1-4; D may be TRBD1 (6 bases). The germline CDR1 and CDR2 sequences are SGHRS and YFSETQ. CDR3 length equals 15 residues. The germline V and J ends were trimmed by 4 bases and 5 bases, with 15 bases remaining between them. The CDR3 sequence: CASSPLTGQNEKLFF. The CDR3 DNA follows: TGCGCCAGCAGCCCGCTGACAGGACAAAATGAAAAACTGTTTTTT.

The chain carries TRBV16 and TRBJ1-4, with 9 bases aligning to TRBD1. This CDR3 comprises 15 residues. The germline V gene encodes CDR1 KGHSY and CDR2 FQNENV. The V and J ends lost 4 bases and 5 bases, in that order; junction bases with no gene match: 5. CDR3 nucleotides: TGTGCCAGCAGCCTCCCGGGACAGGGAAATGAAAAACTGTTTTTT. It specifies CASSLPGQGNEKLFF.

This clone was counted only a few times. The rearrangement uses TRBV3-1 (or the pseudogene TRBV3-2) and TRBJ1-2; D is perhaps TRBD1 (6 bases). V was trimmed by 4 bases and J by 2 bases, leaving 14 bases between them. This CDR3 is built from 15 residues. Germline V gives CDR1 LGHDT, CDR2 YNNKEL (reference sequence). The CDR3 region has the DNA TGTGCCAGCAGCCCGACAGGAGGACAGAACTATGGCTACACCTTC. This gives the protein CASSPTGGQNYGYTF.

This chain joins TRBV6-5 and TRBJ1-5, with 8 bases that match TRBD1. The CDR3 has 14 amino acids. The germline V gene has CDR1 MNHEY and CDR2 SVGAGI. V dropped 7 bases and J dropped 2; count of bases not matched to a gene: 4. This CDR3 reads CASIKQGGNQPQHF. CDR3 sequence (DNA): TGTGCCAGCATTAAACAGGGGGGCAATCAGCCCCAGCATTTT.

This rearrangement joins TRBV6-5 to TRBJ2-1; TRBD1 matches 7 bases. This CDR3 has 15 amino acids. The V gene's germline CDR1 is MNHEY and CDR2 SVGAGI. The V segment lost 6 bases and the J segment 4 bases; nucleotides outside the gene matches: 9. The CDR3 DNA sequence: TGTGCCAGCAGCTGGGGTTCGGGACAGTACAATGAGCAGTTCTTC. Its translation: CASSWGSGQYNEQFF.

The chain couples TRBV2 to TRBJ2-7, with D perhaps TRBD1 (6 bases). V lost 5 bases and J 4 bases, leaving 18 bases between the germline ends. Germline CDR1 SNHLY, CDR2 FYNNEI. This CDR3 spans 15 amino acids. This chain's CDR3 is CASSLKGGSLYEQYF. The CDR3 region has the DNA TGTGCCAGCAGTCTCAAAGGGGGATCCCTTTACGAGCAGTACTTC.

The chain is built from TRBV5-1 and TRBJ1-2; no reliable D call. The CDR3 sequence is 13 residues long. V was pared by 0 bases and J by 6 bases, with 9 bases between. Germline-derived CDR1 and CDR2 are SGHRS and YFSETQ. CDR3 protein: CASSLGAGNGYTF. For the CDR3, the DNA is TGCGCCAGCAGCTTGGGGGCGGGGAATGGCTACACCTTC.

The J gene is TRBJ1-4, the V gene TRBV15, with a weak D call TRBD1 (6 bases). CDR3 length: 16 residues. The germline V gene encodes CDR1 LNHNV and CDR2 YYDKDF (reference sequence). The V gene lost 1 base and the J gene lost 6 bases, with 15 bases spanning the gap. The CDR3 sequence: CATSRGRGGVDEKLFF. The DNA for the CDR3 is TGTGCCACCAGCAGAGGCAGGGGCGGTGTTGATGAAAAACTGTTTTTT.

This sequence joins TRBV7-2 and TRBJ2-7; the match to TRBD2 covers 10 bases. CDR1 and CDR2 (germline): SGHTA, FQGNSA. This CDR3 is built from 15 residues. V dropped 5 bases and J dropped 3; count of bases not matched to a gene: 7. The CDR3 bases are TGTGCCAGCAGCCCTGGGACTAGCGCCTACTACGAGCAGTACTTC. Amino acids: CASSPGTSAYYEQYF.